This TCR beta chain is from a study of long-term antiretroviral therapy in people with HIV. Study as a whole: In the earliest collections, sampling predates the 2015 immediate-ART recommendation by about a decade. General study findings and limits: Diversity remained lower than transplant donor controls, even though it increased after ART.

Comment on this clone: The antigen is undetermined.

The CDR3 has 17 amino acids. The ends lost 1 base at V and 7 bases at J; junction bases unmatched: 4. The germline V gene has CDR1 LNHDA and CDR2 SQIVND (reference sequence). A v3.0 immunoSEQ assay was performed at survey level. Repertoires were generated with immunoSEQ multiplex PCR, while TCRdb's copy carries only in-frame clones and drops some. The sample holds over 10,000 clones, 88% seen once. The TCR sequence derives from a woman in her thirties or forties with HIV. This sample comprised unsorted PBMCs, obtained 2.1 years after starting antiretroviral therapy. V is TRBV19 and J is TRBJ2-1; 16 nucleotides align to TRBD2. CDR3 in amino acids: CASSIGGLAGGHNEQFF. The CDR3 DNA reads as TGTGCCAGTAGTATAGGGGGACTAGCGGGGGGGCATAATGAGCAGTTCTTC.